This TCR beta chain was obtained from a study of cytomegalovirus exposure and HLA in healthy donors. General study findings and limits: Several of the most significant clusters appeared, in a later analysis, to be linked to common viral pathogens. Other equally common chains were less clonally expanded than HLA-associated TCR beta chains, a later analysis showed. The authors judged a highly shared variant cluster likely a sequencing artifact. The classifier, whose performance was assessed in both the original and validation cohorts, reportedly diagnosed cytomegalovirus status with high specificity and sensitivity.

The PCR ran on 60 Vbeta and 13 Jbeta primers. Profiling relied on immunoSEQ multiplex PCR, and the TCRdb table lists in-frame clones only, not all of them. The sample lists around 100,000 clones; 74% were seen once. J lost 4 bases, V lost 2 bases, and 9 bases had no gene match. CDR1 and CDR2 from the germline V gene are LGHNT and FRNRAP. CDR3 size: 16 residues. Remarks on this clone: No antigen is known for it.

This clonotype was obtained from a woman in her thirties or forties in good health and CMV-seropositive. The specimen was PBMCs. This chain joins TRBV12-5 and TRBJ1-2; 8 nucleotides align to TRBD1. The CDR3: CASGLFSGGAGYGYTF. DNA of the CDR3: TGTGCTAGTGGTTTGTTCTCAGGGGGCGCTGGCTATGGCTACACCTTC.